This record covers a single TCR beta chain. This record comes from a study of T cell changes during pregnancy in multiple sclerosis. V was clipped by 8 bases and J by 5 bases; unmatched bases: 3. The CDR3 spans 11 residues. Germline CDR1 reads SNHLY; CDR2 reads FYNNEI. TCRdb's copy holds only in-frame clones and misses some; the assay was immunoSEQ multiplex PCR. The repertoire holds about 75,000 clones, with 94% as singletons. Material: CD4+ T cells from peripheral blood mononuclear cells, obtained after pregnancy. V and J are TRBV2 and TRBJ2-7; TRBD2 matches at 7 bases. This TCR came from a female donor with multiple sclerosis, enrolled in a pregnancy study. CDR3 bases: TGTGCCAGCGGGGGACTAAACGAGCAGTACTTC. It yields the protein CASGGLNEQYF.